The entry below gives a single TCR beta chain sequence along with its context. Its antigen is undetermined. Described time point: newly diagnosed GD, antithyroid drugs for less than 3 months. From PBMCs, RNA was extracted and then used to make the TCR library. This record belongs to a study of regulatory T cells in long-lasting Graves disease. CDR3 regions were amplified by Arm-PCR using iRepertoire HTBI primers to build TCR beta libraries. TCRdb redid the calling of the multiplex PCR reads with MiXCR, one entry per CDR3 protein. The table shows 380,000 or so distinct CDR3 sequences, with 15% to 20% occurring only once. Study-wide results and caveats: Persistent disease preferred TRBV28, TRBJ1-2 and TRBJ2-5.

V was shortened by 5 bases and J by 2 bases, with 14 bases between the two germline ends. There are 14 residues in the CDR3. Germline V gives CDR1 SGHNT, CDR2 YYREEE (reference sequence). The same sample was also used in a study of T cells in Graves' hyperthyroidism and ophthalmopathy.

The TCR comes from a woman aged 18-29 years with Graves disease. The sample in question was peripheral blood mononuclear cells (PBMCs), obtained at new diagnosis, from a patient treated with antithyroid drugs. The chain employs TRBV5-4 and TRBJ2-7; D possibly corresponds to TRBD1 (5 bases). DNA for the CDR3: TGTGCCAGCAGGAAGGGGCGAGAGGCCTACGAGCAGTACTTC. It specifies CASRKGREAYEQYF.